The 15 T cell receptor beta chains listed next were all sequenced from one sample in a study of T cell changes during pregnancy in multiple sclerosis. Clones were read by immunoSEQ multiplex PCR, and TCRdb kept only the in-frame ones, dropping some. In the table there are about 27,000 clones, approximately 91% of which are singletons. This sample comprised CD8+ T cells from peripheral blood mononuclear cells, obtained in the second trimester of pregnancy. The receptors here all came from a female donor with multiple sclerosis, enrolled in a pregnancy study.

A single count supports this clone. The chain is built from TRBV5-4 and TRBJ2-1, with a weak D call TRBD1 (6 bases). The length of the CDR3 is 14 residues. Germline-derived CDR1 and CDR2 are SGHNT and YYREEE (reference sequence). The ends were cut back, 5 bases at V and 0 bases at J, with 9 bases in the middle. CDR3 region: CASRTGNSYNEQFF. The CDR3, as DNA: TGTGCCAGCAGGACAGGAAACTCCTACAATGAGCAGTTCTTC.

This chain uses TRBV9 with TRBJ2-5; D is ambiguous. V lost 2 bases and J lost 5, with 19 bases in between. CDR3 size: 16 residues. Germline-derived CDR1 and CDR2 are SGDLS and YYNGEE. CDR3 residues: CASSVSPVKRWETQYF. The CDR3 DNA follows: TGTGCCAGCAGCGTTAGTCCCGTGAAGCGTTGGGAGACCCAGTACTTC.

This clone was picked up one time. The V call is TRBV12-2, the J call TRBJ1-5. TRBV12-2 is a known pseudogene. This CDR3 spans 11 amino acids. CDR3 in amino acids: CARGGNQPQHF. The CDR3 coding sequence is TGTGCAAGGGGAGGCAATCAGCCCCAGCATTTT.

The CDR3, as DNA: TGCGCCAGCAGCCAGGGACTAGCGGGGGGGCCGGAGACCCAGTACTTC. Its translation: CASSQGLAGGPETQYF. The rearrangement joins TRBV4-3 to TRBJ2-5; 16 nucleotides agree with TRBD2. CDR3 length: 16 amino acids. Per the germline V gene, CDR1 is LGHNA and CDR2 is YSLEER. Unmatched junction bases numbered 3, after V lost 3 bases and J lost 5 bases.

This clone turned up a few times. DNA of the CDR3: TGTGCCAGCAGCCCGCGGCTACCAGAGTATTTT. Its translation is CASSPRLPEYF. V usage is TRBV7-9 and J usage is TRBJ2-3; D ambiguous. CDR3 length: 11 residues. The V and J ends lost 5 bases and 13 bases respectively, with 13 bases between them. Germline V gives CDR1 SEHNR, CDR2 FQNEAQ (reference sequence).

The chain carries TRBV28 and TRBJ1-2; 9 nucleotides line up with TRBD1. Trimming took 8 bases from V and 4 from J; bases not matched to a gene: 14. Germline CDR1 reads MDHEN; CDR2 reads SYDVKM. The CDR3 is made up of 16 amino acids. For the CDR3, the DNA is TGTGCCAGCGCTCCGGGGGGACACAGGGGGCTCTATGGCTACACCTTC. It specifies CASAPGGHRGLYGYTF.

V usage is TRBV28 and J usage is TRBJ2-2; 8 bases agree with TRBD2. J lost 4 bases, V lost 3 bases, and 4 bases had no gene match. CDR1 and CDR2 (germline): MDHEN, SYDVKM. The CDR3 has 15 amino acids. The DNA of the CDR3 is TGTGCCAGCAGTTTTAGAGCGGGGGCCACCGGGGAGCTGTTTTTT. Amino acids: CASSFRAGATGELFF.

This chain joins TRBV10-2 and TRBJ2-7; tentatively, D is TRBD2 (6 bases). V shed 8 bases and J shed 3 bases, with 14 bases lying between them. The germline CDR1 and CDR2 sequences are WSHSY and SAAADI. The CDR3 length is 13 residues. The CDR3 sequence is CASQDGRHYEQYF. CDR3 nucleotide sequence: TGCGCCAGCCAAGACGGGAGACACTACGAGCAGTACTTC.

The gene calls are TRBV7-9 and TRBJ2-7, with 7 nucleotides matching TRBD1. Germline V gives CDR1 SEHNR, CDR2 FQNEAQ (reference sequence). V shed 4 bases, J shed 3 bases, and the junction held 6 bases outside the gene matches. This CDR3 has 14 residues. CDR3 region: CASSSQGIFYEQYF. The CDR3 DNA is TGTGCCAGCAGCTCACAGGGGATCTTCTACGAGCAGTACTTC.

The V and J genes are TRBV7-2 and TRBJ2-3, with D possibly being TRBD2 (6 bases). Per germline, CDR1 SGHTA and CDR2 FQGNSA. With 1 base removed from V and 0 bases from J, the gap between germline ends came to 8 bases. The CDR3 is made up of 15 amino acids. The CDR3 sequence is CASSLGGTSTDTQYF. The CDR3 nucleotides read TGTGCCAGCAGCTTAGGGGGGACTAGCACAGATACGCAGTATTTT.

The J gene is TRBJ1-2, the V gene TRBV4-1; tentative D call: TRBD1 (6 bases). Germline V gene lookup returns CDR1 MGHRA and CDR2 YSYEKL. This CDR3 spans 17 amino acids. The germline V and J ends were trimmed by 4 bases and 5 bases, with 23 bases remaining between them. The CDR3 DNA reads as TGCGCCAGCAGCCCAGGTGGCAGGGGAAGGTTATGGTATGGCTACACCTTC. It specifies CASSPGGRGRLWYGYTF.

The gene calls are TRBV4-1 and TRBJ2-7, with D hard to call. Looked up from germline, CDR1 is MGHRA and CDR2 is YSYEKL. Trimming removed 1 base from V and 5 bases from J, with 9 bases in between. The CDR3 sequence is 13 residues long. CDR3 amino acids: CASSQVFYHEQYF. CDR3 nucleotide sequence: TGCGCCAGCAGCCAAGTCTTCTACCACGAGCAGTACTTC.

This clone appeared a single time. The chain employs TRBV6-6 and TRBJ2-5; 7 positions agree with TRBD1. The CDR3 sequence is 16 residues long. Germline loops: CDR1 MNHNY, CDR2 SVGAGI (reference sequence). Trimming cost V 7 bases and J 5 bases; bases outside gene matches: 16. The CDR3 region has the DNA TGTGCCAGCACTTCGACGCTAAAGGGGGCCGAGGAGACCCAGTACTTC. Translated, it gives CASTSTLKGAEETQYF.

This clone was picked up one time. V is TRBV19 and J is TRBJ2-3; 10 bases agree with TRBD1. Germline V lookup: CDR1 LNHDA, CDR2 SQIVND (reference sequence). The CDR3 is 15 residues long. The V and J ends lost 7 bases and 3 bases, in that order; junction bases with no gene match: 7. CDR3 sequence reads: CASKLSGQGTDTQYF. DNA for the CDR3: TGTGCCAGTAAACTTTCGGGACAGGGGACAGATACGCAGTATTTT.

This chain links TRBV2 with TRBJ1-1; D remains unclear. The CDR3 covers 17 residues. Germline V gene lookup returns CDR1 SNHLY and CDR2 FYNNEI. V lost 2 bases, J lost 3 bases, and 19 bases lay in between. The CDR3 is CASSESGQEAGYTEAFF. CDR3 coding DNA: TGTGCCAGCAGTGAAAGTGGGCAGGAGGCCGGATACACTGAAGCTTTCTTT.